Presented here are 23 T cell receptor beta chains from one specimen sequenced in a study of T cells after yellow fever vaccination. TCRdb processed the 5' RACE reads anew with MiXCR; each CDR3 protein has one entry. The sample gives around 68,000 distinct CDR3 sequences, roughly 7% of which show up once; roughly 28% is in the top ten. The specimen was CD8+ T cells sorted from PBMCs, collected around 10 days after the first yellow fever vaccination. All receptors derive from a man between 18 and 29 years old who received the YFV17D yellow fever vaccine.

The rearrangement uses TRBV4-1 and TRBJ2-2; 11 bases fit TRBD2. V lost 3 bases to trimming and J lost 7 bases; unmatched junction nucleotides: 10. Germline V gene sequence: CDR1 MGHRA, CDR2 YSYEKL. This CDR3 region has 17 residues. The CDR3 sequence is CASSHLAGGPRGGELFF. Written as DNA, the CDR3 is TGCGCCAGCAGCCACCTAGCGGGGGGCCCTCGGGGCGGGGAGCTGTTTTTT.

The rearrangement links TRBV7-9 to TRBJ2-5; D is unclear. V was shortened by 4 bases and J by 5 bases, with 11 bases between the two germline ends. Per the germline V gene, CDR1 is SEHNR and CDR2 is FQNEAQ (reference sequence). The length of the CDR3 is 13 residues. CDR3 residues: CASSSRFGETQYF. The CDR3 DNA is TGTGCCAGCAGCTCCAGGTTCGGGGAGACCCAGTACTTC.

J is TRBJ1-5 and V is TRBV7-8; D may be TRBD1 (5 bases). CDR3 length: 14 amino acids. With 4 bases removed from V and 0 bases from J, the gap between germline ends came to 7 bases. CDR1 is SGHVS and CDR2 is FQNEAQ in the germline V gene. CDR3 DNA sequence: TGTGCCAGCAGCTGGGACGGTAGCAATCAGCCCCAGCATTTT. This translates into CASSWDGSNQPQHF.

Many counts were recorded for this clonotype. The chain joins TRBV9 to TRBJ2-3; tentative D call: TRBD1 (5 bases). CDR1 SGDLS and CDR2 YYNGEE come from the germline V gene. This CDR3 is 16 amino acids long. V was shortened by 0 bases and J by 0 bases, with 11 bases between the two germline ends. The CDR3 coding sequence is TGTGCCAGCAGCGTAGAGGCGGACACTAGCACAGATACGCAGTATTTT. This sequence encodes CASSVEADTSTDTQYF.

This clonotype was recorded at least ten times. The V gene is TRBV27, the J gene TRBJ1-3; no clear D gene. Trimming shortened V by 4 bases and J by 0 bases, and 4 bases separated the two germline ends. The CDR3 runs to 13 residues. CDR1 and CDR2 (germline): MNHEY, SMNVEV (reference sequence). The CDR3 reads CASSYNSGNTIYF. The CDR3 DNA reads TGTGCCAGCAGTTATAACTCTGGAAACACCATATATTTT.

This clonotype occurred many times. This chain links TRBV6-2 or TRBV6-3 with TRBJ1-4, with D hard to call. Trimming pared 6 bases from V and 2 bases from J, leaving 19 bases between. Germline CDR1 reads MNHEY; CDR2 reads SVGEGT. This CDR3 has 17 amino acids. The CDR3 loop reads CASSHRRKLGTNEKLFF. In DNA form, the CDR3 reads TGTGCCAGCAGCCACCGCAGAAAGCTGGGGACTAATGAAAAACTGTTTTTT.

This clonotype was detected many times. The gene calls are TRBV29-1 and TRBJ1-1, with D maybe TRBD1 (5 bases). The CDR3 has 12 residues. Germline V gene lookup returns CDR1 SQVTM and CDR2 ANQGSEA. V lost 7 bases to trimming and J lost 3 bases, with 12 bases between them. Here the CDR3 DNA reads TGCAGCGGGACATTCCTCGACACTGAAGCTTTCTTT. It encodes CSGTFLDTEAFF.

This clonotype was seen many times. CDR3 DNA: TGTGCCAGCAGTTTTGGACAGGGAATATACAATGAGCAGTTCTTC. Its protein product is CASSFGQGIYNEQFF. The rearrangement uses TRBV12-3 or TRBV12-4 and TRBJ2-1, with TRBD1 matching over 8 bases. There are 15 residues in the CDR3. J was trimmed by 4 bases and V by 3 bases; bases with no gene match: 5.

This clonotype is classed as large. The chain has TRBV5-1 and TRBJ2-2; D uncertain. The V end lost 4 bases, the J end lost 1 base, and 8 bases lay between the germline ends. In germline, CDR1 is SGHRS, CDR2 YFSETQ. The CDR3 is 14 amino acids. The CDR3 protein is CASSPGMNTGELFF. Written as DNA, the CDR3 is TGCGCCAGCAGCCCAGGAATGAACACCGGGGAGCTGTTTTTT.

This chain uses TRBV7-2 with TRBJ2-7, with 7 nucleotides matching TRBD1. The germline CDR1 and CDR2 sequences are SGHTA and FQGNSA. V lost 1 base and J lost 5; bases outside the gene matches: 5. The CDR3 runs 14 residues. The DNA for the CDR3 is TGTGCCAGCAGCTTAGGACAGGGCTTGGACGAGCAGTACGTC. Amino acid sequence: CASSLGQGLDEQYV.

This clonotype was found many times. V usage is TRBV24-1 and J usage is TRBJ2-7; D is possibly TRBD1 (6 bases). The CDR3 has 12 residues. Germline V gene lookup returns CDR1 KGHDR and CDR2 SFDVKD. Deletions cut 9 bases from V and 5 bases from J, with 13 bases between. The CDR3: CATHTGRDEQYF. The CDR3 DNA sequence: TGTGCCACCCATACAGGGCGAGACGAGCAGTACTTC.

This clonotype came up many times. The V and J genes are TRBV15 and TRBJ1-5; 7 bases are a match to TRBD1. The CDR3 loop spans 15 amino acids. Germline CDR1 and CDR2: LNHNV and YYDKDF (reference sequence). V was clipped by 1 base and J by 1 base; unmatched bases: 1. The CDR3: CATSRAGQSNQPQHF. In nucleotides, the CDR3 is TGTGCCACCAGCAGAGCGGGACAGAGCAATCAGCCCCAGCATTTT.

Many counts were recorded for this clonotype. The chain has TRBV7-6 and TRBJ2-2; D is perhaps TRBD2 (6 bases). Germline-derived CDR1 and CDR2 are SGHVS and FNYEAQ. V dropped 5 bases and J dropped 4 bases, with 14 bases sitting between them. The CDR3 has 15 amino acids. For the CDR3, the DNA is TGTGCCAGCAGCCTAGAAATAGCGGCCACCGGGGAGCTGTTTTTT. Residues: CASSLEIAATGELFF.

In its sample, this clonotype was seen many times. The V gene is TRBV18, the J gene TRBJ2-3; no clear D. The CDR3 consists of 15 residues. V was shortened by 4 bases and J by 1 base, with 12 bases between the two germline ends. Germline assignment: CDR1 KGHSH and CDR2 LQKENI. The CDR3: CASSREDGRTDTQYF. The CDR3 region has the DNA TGTGCCAGCTCACGGGAAGATGGTCGCACAGATACGCAGTATTTT.

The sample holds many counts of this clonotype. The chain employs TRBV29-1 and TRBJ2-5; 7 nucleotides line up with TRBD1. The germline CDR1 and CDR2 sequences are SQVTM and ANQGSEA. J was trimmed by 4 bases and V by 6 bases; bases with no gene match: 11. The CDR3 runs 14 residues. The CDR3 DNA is TGCAGCGTCGAACCCACAGGGGAAGGAGAGACCCAGTACTTC. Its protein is CSVEPTGEGETQYF.

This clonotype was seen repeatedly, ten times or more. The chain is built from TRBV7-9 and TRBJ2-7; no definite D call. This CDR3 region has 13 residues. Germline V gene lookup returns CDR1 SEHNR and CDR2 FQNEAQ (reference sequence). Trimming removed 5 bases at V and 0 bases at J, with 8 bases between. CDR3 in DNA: TGTGCCAGCAGCCCCCTGAGCTCCTACGAGCAGTACTTC. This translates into CASSPLSSYEQYF.

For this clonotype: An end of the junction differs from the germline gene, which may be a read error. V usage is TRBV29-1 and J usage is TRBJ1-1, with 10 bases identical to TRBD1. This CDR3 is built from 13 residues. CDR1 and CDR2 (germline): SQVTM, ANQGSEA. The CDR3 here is CSATGTGVTETFF. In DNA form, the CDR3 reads TGCAGCGCTACCGGGACAGGGGTCACTGAAACTTTCTTT.

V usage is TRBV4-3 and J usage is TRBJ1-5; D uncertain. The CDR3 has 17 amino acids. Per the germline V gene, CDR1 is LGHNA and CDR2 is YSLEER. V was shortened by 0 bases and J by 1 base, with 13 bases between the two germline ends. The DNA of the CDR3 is TGCGCCAGCAGCCAAGAGTGGGGATGGCGCAGCAATCAGCCCCAGCATTTT. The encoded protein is CASSQEWGWRSNQPQHF.

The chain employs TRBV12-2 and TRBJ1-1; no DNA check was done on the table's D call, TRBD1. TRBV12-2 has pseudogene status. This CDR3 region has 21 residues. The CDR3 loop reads CASRLEGIRTGSGRMNTEAFF. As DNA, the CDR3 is TGTGCAAGTCGCTTAGAGGGAATCCGGACGGGGTCAGGGAGGATGAACACTGAAGCTTTCTTT.

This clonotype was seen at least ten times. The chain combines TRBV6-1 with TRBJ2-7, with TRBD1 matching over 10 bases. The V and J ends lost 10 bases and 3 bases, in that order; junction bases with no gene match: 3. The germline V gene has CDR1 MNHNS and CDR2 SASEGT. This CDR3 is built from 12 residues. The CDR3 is CAIRTGGYEQYF. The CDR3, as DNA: TGTGCCATCCGGACAGGGGGCTACGAGCAGTACTTC.

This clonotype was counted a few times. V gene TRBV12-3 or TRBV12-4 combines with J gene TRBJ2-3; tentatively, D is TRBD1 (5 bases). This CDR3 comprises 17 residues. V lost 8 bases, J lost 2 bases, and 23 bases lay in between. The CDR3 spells CASSRTSLDTFTDTQYF. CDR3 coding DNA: TGTGCCAGCTCACGGACATCCTTGGACACTTTCACAGATACGCAGTATTTT.

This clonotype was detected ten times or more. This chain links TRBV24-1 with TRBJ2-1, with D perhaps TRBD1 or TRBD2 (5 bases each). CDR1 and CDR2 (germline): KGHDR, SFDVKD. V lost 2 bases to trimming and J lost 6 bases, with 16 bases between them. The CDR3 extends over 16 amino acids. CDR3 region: CATSDSGTATTNEQFF. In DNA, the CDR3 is TGTGCCACCAGTGATTCCGGGACGGCAACGACCAATGAGCAGTTCTTC.

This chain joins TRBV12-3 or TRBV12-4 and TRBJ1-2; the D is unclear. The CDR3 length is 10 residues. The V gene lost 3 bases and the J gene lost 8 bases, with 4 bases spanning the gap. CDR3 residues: CASSFGGYTF. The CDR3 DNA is TGTGCCAGCAGTTTTGGAGGCTACACCTTC.